What follows is one T cell receptor (beta chain) and its context. Its cognate antigen is unknown. This entry comes from a study of T cells in localized non-small cell lung cancer. Study-wide points: Tumor trailed uninvolved adjacent lung in T cell clonality, which peaked there. Heterogeneity remains possible, as sequencing covered one tumor region only.

The CDR3 extends over 14 amino acids. The V gene lost 5 bases and the J gene lost 1 base, with 10 bases spanning the gap. Germline values: CDR1 MNHGY, CDR2 SAAAGT. TCRdb's copy holds only in-frame clones and misses some; the assay was immunoSEQ multiplex PCR. The table has 2,000 to 2,500 clones, approximately 30% seen once. The sample was lung tumor tissue, taken before any cancer treatment. The chain has TRBV6-8 and TRBJ2-3, with D tentatively TRBD2 (5 bases). This sequence was found in a man aged 35 to 69 with stage III squamous cell lung carcinoma. The CDR3 spells CASSRDLGTDTQYF. CDR3 bases: TGTGCCAGCAGTCGGGATCTTGGCACAGATACGCAGTATTTT.